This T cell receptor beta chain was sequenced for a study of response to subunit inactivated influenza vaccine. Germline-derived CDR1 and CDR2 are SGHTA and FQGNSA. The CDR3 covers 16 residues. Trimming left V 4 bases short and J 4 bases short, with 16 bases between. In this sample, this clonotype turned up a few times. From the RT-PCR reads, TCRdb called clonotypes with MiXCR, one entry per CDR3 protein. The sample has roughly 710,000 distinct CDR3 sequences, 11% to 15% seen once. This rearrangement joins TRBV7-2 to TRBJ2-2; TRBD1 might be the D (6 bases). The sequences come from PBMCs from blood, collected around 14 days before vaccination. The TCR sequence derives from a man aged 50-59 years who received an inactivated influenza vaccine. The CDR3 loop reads CASSSGQRRATGELFF. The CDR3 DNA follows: TGTGCCAGCAGCTCTGGACAGCGACGGGCCACCGGGGAGCTGTTTTTT.